This TCR beta chain emerged from a study of T-cell reconstitution after alpha-beta-depleted transplantation in children. This clonotype was observed at least ten times. Preparation of the TCRbeta library used unique molecular identifiers. TCRdb analysed the PCR reads with MiXCR anew, one entry per CDR3 protein. The sample holds 350,000 to 400,000 distinct CDR3 sequences, approximately 20% seen once. The sequences come from PBMCs from the stem cell graft donor, collected from the stem cell graft. This sequence originates from a human donor who donated a stem cell graft to a child with acute myeloid leukemia.

The CDR3 loop is CSVAPASGITDTQYF. CDR3 DNA: TGCAGCGTTGCTCCGGCTAGCGGGATCACAGATACGCAGTATTTT. The rearrangement links TRBV29-1 to TRBJ2-3; 9 bases fit TRBD2. The V gene's germline CDR1 is SQVTM and CDR2 ANQGSEA. The CDR3 is 15 residues long. V lost 4 bases and J lost 2; bases outside the gene matches: 7.